The following is a T cell receptor beta chain sequence with its context. This sample is drawn from a study of blood T cell repertoires in COVID-19. On the study more broadly: The study counted Cohort 3 donors as recovered given two negative PCRs, clearance, or symptom resolution. Researchers got acute and convalescent COVID-19 samples from the United States, Italy and Spain.

The CDR3 length is 15 residues. Trimming shortened V by 1 base and J by 5 bases, and 14 bases separated the two germline ends. The V gene's germline CDR1 is LGHNA and CDR2 YNFKEQ. Authors' methods: Reference gene primer amplification gave nucleated cell count estimates. Here immunoSEQ multiplex PCR was the method, and the copy in TCRdb shows in-frame clones only, minus some. From that table come the V and J calls and clone size; the DNA was used to work out D and trimming. The sample carries approximately 190,000 clones, about 86% recorded once. Living in 24 US areas, the participants were between roughly 18 and 90 years of age.

V is TRBV4-2 and J is TRBJ1-2; no reliable D call. The sample comprised PBMCs or T cells enriched from blood (not recorded which). The clonotype originates from a woman between 40 and 50 years old in a cohort exposed to, infected with or recovered from COVID-19 (not recorded which). The CDR3 DNA sequence: TGTGCCAGCAGCCAAGTGGTCCCGGAGGGATATGGCTACACCTTC. Amino acids: CASSQVVPEGYGYTF.